Following are 2 T cell receptor beta chains from one sample sequenced in a study (dated by TCRdb to between 2014 and 2016). Receptor amplification or capture employed 5' RACE. Sequencer: Illumina MiSeq. In-frame beta chains were kept once TCRdb had trimmed the public reads at Q25 with fastp and called clones with MiXCR. Each CDR3 protein gets just one entry, which takes the most common genes and DNA from the rows behind it. The sample contains tens of thousands of distinct CDR3 sequences, about 19% of them found a single time. Of the sample, 2.5% to 3.5% is held by the ten largest clones. The sequenced sample consisted of naive CD4+ T cells sorted from a lymph node. This specimen's cell subset or site label, per the study, means: naive CD4+ T cells, CD4+CD45RA+CD25-. These receptors all stem from a female donor with breast cancer.

This clonotype was observed many times. This chain links TRBV27 with TRBJ1-2; 10 bases map to TRBD1. The CDR3 totals 14 residues. V trimming: 4 bases; J trimming: 6 bases; junction bases outside the gene matches: 5. Germline CDR1 reads MNHEY; CDR2 reads SMNVEV (reference sequence). CDR3 in DNA: TGTGCCAGCAGTTCGACAGGGGGCTGGAATGGCTACACCTTC. Residues: CASSSTGGWNGYTF.

This clonotype was recorded at least ten times. The rearrangement joins TRBV20-1 to TRBJ2-2; D is possibly TRBD1 (6 bases). CDR1 and CDR2 from the germline V gene are DFQATT and SNEGSKA (reference sequence). The CDR3 length is 12 residues. Deletions cut 6 bases from V and 4 bases from J, with 9 bases between. CDR3 amino acids: CSAQQGTGELFF. DNA of the CDR3: TGCAGTGCCCAACAGGGCACCGGGGAGCTGTTTTTT.